This T cell receptor beta chain is from a study of identical twins listed by TCRdb under 2016. In terms of the full investigation: To test whether fetal clonotypes persist, the study used deep sequencing on TCR alpha and beta repertoires from monozygotic twins, unrelated adults of various ages, and cord blood. To rule out contamination, replicate twin experiments were performed at different times with different library preparation protocols. General conclusions and limits of the study: Out-of-frame TCR alpha sequences shared between twins showed an excess of low generation-probability sequences compared with coincidental sharing between unrelated individuals. Fewer insertions were carried by abundant cord blood beta clonotypes, a similar but weaker trend appeared in young adult naive repertoires, and no such trend appeared in memory repertoires. Zero-insertion analyses could be partly confounded by invariant T cells such as MAIT and iNKT, though diverse VJ usage argued against such confounding for most clonotypes. Because the same donors could not be followed over many years, the conclusions relied on cross-sectional statistical analysis. Recombination models systematically underestimated out-of-frame TCR alpha sharing in monozygotic twins but agreed with sharing between unrelated individuals. A weaker excess of twin sharing was found in beta out-of-frame sequences because the signal-to-noise ratio was lowered by fewer shared sequences.

This clonotype was recorded at least ten times. The clone's antigen remains unknown. No base quality information exists; no much larger clone differs at one position. The CDR3 has 13 amino acids, counting the end cysteine and phenylalanine. Of the read, only the CDR3 DNA is kept; its 39 bases are in frame from base 1. The germline V gene supplies CDR1 ENHRY and CDR2 SYGVKD. The junction shows trimming of 6 bases on V and 6 bases on J, plus 15 bases between the germline ends. Libraries were constructed by 5' RACE. TCRdb names Illumina HiSeq 2000 as the instrument used. A universal primer binding site was added through template switching, and the final cDNA carried a unique molecular identifier so that TCR cDNA molecules could be counted accurately. Specific primers in the conserved constant-segment region were used to synthesize first-strand cDNA for the TCR alpha and beta chains. To control for contamination, each cDNA library was double barcoded with a SMART-Mk sample barcode plus Illumina barcodes. Two successive PCR steps introduced TruSeq adapter sequences along with Illumina sample barcodes. TCR alpha and beta cDNA libraries were sequenced on the Illumina HiSeq platform with custom primers. Processing in the source paper ran as follows. MiGEC was used to process raw reads and extract unique molecular identifiers, and MiXCR was used to find CDR3 positions. Recombination models were inferred per individual with the repgenHMM and IGoR tools using an EM algorithm. Shared clonotypes were analyzed with the tcR package in R, and sharing was normalized by the product of cloneset sizes. To study raw recombination free of thymic and clonal selection effects, out-of-frame nonproductive sequences were analyzed. The public reads were reprocessed in TCRdb via fastp at Q25 and MiXCR, keeping in-frame beta chains. Rows are combined by CDR3 protein, so each entry shows the most common genes and DNA. TCRdb's processing, not the authors' own work, is the source of the V and J calls. For this sample the table gives 410,000 or so distinct CDR3 sequences, of which approximately 17% were detected only once. The ten top clones hold 9.5% to 15% of the sample.

All donors were healthy Caucasians. The researchers also sequenced three unrelated adults who were not twins: a male aged 18 to 29, a male aged 50 to 59, and a female aged 50 to 59. Using Miltenyi CD45RO+ enrichment and human naive T-cell isolation kits, memory (CD45RO+) and naive T cells were isolated from PBMC. The sample consisted of naive T cells sorted from blood. According to the study, the label for this sample's cell subset or site signals: cells isolated with a human naive T-cell isolation kit. This sequence uses TRBV10-3 and TRBJ2-7, and TRBD1 may be the D gene, going by 6 matching bases. The clonotype was recovered from a man aged 45-65 years in good health. DNA sequence: TGTGCCATCAGGGGGCCAGGGGAGTCCGAGCAGTACTTC. This translates into CAIRGPGESEQYF.